These 5 T cell receptor beta chains came from one sample sequenced in a study of cytomegalovirus exposure and HLA in healthy donors. The PCR contained 60 Vbeta and 13 Jbeta primers. Profiling relied on immunoSEQ multiplex PCR, and the TCRdb table lists in-frame clones only, not all of them. Of roughly 160,000 clones in the sample, 80% are singletons; the top ten hold 8% to 10%. Material for sequencing was PBMCs. The receptors originated from a man aged 18 to 29 in good health and CMV-seropositive.

This chain connects TRBV10-3 to TRBJ1-5; 7 bases are shared with TRBD1. The CDR3 covers 20 residues. V gave up 3 bases and J gave up 0 bases; unmatched junction bases: 17. Germline CDR1 ENHRY, CDR2 SYGVKD. The CDR3 sequence is CAISELAVLQTGDSNQPQHF. CDR3 DNA: TGTGCCATCAGTGAATTAGCTGTACTCCAAACAGGGGATAGCAATCAGCCCCAGCATTTT.

The table lists this clone with a few counts. This chain links TRBV6-5 with TRBJ1-2, with 9 bases aligning to TRBD1. CDR1 MNHEY and CDR2 SVGAGI come from the germline V gene. V lost 6 bases to trimming and J lost 7 bases; unmatched junction nucleotides: 6. CDR3 size: 13 residues. CDR3 sequence (DNA): TGTGCCAGCAGGGAAACAGGGGGCGGTGGCTACACCTTC. Protein sequence: CASRETGGGGYTF.

Comment on this clone: Other DNA sequences in the sample encode the same CDR3. The chain couples TRBV18 to TRBJ1-5; weak D call: TRBD1 (5 bases). V was pared by 3 bases and J by 2 bases, with 11 bases between. The CDR3 has 15 amino acids. Germline V CDR1 and CDR2: KGHSH, LQKENI. The CDR3 DNA reads TGTGCCAGCTCACCGAGTCAGGGTGGCAATCAGCCCCAGCATTTT. It yields the protein CASSPSQGGNQPQHF. Complete variable domain (other parts from reference TRBV18 and TRBJ1-5): NAGVMQNPRHLVRRRGQEARLRCSPMKGHSHVYWYRQLPEEGLKFMVYLQKENIIDESGMPKERFSAEFPKEGPSILRIQQVVRGDSAAYFCASSPSQGGNQPQHFGDGTRLSIL.

This chain links TRBV5-4 with TRBJ1-2; D ambiguous. CDR1 and CDR2 from the germline V gene are SGHNT and YYREEE (reference sequence). Trimming removed 0 bases at V and 1 base at J, with 16 bases between. This CDR3 spans 17 amino acids. For the CDR3, the DNA is TGTGCCAGCAGCTTGGTTCGGGGTCAGGCCCTTAACTATGGCTACACCTTC. It specifies CASSLVRGQALNYGYTF.

The rearrangement joins TRBV2 to TRBJ2-1, with D uncertain. CDR1 and CDR2 (germline): SNHLY, FYNNEI. CDR3 length: 16 residues. V lost 4 bases and J lost 3, with 16 bases in between. The CDR3: CASSVRTLVYYNEQFF. CDR3 coding DNA: TGTGCCAGCAGTGTTCGTACCCTAGTCTACTACAATGAGCAGTTCTTC.